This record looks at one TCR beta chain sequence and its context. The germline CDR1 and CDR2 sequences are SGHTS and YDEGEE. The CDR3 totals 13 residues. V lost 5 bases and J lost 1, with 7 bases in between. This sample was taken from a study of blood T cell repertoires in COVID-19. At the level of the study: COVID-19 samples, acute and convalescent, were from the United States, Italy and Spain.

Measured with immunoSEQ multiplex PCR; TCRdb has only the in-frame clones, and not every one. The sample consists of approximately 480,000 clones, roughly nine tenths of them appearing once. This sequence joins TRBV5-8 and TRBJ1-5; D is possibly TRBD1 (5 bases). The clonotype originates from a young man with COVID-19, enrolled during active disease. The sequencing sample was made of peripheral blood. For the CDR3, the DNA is TGTGCCAGCAGTCGACAGAGCAATCAGCCCCAGCATTTT. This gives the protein CASSRQSNQPQHF.